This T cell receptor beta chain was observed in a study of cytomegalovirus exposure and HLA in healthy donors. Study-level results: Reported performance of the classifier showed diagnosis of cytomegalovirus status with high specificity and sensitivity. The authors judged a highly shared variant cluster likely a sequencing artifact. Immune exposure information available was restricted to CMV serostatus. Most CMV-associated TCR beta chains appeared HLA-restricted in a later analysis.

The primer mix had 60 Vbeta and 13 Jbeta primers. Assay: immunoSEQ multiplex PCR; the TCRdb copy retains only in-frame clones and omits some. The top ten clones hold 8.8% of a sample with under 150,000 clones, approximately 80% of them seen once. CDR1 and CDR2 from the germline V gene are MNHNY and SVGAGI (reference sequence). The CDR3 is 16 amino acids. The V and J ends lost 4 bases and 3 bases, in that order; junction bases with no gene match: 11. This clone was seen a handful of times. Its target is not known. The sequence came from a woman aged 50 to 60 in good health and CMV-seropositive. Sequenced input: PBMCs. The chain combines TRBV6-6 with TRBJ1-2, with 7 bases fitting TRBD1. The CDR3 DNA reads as TGTGCCAGCAGTTCCCCCTCTCAAGGGGGCGACTATGGCTACACCTTC. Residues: CASSSPSQGGDYGYTF.